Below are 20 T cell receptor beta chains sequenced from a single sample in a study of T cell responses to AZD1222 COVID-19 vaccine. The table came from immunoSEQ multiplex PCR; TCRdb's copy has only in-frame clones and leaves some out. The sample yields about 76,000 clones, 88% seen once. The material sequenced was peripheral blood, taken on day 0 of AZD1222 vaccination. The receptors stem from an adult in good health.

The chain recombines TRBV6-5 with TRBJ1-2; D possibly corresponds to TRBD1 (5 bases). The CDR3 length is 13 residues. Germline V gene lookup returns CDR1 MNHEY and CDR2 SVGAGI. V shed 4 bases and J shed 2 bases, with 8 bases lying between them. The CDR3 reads CASSLWGNYGYTF. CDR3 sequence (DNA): TGTGCCAGCAGTTTATGGGGCAACTATGGCTACACCTTC.

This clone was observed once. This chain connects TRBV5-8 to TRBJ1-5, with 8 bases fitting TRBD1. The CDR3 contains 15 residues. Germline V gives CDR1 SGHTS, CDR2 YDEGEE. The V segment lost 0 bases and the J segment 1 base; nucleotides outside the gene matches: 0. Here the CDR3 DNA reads TGTGCCAGCAGCTTGGGGACAGGGAGCAATCAGCCCCAGCATTTT. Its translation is CASSLGTGSNQPQHF.

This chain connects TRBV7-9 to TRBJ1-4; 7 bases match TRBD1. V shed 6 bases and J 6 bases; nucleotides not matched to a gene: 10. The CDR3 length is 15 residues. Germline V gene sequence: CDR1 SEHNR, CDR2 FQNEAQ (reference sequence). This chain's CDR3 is CASRPPGTAHEKLFF. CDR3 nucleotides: TGTGCCAGCAGGCCACCCGGGACAGCACATGAAAAACTGTTTTTT.

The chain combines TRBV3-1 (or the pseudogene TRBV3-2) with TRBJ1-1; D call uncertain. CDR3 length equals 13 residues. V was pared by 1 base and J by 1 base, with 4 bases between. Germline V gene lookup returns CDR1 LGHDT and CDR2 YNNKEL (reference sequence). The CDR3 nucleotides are TGTGCCAGCAGCCAAGTAAAGAACACTGAAGCTTTCTTT. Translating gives CASSQVKNTEAFF.

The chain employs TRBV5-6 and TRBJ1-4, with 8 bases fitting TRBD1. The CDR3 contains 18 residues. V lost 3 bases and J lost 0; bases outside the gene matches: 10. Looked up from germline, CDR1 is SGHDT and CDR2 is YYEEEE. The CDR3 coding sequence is TGTGCCAGCAGCTCCGGGACAGGCGAGCCTGCAACTAATGAAAAACTGTTTTTT. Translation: CASSSGTGEPATNEKLFF.

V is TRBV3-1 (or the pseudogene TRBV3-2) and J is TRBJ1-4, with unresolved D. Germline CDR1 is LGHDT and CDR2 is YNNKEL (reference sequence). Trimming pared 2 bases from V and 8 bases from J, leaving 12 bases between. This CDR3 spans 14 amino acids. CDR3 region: CASSQSRVGEKLFF. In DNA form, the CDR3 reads TGTGCCAGCAGCCAATCAAGGGTAGGCGAAAAACTGTTTTTT.

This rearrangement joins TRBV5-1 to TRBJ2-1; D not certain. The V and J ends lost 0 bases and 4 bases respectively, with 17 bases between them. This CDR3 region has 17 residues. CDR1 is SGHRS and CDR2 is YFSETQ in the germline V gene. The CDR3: CASSLEAVAAGYNEQFF. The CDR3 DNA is TGCGCCAGCAGCTTGGAGGCCGTGGCAGCCGGATACAATGAGCAGTTCTTC.

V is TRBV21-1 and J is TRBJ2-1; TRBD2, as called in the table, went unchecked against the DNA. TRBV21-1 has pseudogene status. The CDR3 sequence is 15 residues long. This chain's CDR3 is CASSKGLAGAVEQFF. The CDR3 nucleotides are TGTGCCAGCAGCAAAGGACTAGCGGGAGCGGTTGAGCAGTTCTTC.

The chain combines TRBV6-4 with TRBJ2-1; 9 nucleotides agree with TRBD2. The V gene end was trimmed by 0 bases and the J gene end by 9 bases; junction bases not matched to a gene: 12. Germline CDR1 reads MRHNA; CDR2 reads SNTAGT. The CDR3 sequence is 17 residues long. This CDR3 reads CASSDSDSGSCPVEQFF. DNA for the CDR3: TGTGCCAGCAGTGACTCGGATAGCGGGAGCTGCCCTGTTGAGCAGTTCTTC.

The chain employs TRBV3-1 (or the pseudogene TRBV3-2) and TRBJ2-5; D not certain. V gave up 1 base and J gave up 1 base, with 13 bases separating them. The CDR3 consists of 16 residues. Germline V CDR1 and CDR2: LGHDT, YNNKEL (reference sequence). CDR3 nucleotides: TGTGCCAGCAGCCAAGGACGGACCTCGACCCAAGAGACCCAGTACTTC. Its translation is CASSQGRTSTQETQYF.

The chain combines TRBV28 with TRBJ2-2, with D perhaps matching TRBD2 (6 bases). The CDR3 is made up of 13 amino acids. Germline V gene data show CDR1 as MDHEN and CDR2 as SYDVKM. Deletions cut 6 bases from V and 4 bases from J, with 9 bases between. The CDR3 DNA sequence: TGTGCCAGCAGGTTTAGCGGCACCGGGGAGCTGTTTTTT. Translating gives CASRFSGTGELFF.

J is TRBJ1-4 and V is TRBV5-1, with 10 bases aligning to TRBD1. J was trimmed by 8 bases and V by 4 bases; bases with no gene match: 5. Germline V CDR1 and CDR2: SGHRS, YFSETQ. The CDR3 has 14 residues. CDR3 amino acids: CASSRGDRGEKLFF. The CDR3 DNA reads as TGCGCCAGCAGCAGGGGGGACAGGGGAGAAAAACTGTTTTTT.

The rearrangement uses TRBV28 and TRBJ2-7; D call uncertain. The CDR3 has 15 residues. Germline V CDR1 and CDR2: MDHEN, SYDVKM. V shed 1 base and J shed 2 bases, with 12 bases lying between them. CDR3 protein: CASSLSSSFTYEQYF. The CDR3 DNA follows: TGTGCCAGCAGTTTATCCAGCTCTTTTACCTACGAGCAGTACTTC.

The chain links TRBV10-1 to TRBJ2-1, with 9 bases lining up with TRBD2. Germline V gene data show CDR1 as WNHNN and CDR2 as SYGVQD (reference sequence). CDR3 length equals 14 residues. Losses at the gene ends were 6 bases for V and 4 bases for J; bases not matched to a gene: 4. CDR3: CASSLAGRYNEQFF. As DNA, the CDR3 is TGCGCCAGCAGCCTAGCGGGGCGTTACAATGAGCAGTTCTTC.

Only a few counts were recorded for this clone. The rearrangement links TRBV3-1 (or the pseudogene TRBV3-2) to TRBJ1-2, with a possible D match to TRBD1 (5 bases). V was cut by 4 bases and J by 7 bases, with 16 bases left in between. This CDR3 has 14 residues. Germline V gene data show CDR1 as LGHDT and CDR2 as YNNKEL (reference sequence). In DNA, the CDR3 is TGTGCCAGCAGCCGCCTGGGGCCTGGCTCTGGCTACACCTTC. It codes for CASSRLGPGSGYTF.

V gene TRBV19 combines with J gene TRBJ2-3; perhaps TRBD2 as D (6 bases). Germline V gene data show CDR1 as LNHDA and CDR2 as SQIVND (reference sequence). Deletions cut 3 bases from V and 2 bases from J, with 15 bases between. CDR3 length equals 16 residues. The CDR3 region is CASSISGGSHTDTQYF. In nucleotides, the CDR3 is TGTGCCAGTAGTATCTCTGGGGGGAGCCACACAGATACGCAGTATTTT.

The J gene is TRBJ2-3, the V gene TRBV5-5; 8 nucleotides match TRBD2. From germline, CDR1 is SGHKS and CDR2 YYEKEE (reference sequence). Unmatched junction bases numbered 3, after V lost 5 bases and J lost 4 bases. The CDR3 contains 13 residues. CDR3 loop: CASSWTSPDTQYF. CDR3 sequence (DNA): TGTGCCAGCAGTTGGACTAGCCCAGATACGCAGTATTTT.

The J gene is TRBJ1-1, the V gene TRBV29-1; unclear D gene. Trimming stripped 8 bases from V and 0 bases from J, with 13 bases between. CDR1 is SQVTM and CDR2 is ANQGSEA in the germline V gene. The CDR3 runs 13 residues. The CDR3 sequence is CSPRQEMNTEAFF. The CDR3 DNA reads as TGCAGCCCGAGACAAGAAATGAACACTGAAGCTTTCTTT. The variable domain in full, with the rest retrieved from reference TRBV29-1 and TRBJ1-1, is SAVISQKPSRDICQRGTSLTIQCQVDSQVTMMFWYRQQPGQSLTLIATANQGSEATYESGFVIDKFPISRPNLTFSTLTVSNMSPEDSSIYLCSPRQEMNTEAFFGQGTRLTVV.

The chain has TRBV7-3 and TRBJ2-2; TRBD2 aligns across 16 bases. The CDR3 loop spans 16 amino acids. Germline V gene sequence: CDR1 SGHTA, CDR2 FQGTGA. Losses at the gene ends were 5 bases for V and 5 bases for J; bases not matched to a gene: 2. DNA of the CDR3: TGTGCCAGCAGCCGGGGACTAGCGGGAGGGACCGGGGAGCTGTTTTTT. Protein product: CASSRGLAGGTGELFF.

The chain's CDR3 is CASRGGLTGELFF. The CDR3, as DNA: TGTGCCAGCCGGGGGGGGCTTACCGGGGAGCTGTTTTTT. The genes are TRBV6-5 and TRBJ2-2; 8 bases map to TRBD2. Unmatched junction bases numbered 4, after V lost 8 bases and J lost 5 bases. Germline lookup yields CDR1 MNHEY and CDR2 SVGAGI. The CDR3 has 13 amino acids.